This TCR beta chain was recorded in a study of cytomegalovirus exposure and HLA in healthy donors (dated by TCRdb to 2016 to 2017). As for the study more broadly: According to a later analysis, one platform produced both the roughly 120 validation repertoires and the 720 or so repertoires of the first cohort. To predict cytomegalovirus infection status, the study combined high-throughput TCR immunosequencing, statistical association of individual TCRs with disease status, and machine learning. A separate validation cohort of more than 100 different subjects was used in addition to the roughly 700-subject first cohort. The study aimed to test whether cataloging public T cell receptors could reveal signatures of past pathogen exposure.

The donors belonged to the validation cohort of around 120 subjects, which was separate from the roughly 670-subject first cohort. V is clipped by 7 bases and J by 0 bases, and the sequence between their germline boundaries is 15 bases long. There are 15 amino acids in the CDR3, from cysteine to phenylalanine inclusive. Only CDR3 DNA is held: 45 bases, read in frame from base 1. CDR1 and CDR2 are drawn from the germline V gene (reference sequence): LNHDA, SQIVND. General study outcomes and caveats: The classifier was reported to diagnose cytomegalovirus status with high specificity and sensitivity in both the original cohort and the validation cohort. The authors suggested that the approach could potentially be extended to other disease states and immunological phenotypes. A later analysis had no HLA typing for the validation cohort, so co-occurrence there was scored across all 110 or so repertoires. Most TCR sequences were observed very rarely across donors, whereas some public TCRs were present in many individuals. Of the cluster scores, roughly 93% were above 0 in a later analysis, which found that TCRs clustered in the first cohort also tended to co-occur in the 95 to 150 validation repertoires. A few of the identified cytomegalovirus-associated TCR beta chains were confirmed in vitro to be specific for cytomegalovirus antigens. A total of 150 to 200 TCR beta chains were listed by the study as associated with cytomegalovirus.

Library preparation was by the immunoSEQ multiplex PCR assay. The original methods were these. A statistical classification framework was built to diagnose cytomegalovirus status from the catalog of TCR beta chain sequences. This immuneACCESS table, as held by TCRdb, lists in-frame sequences with V and J called but not all clones. Of the missing ones, under half trace to an unresolved V gene in checked studies; the others have no known cause. V and J calls and clone size follow that table, whereas D and trimming were derived from the DNA. Within this sample are more than 95,000 clones, with about 91% of them counted one time only. The ten largest clones take up approximately 1.8% of the sample. Comment on this clone: The clone's antigen remains unknown. No base quality values were provided; no much bigger clone lies one nucleotide off.

The source material was PBMCs. The sequence was obtained from a man aged 18 to 30 in good health and CMV-seronegative. The V gene is TRBV19 and the J gene is TRBJ1-1; no D segment can be confidently identified. This receptor carries the CDR3 CASTGGRQLNTEAFF. The DNA sequence reads TGTGCCAGTACAGGAGGGAGACAACTGAACACTGAAGCTTTCTTT.